Below are 8 T cell receptor beta chains sequenced from a single sample in a study of shared clonotypes between healthy human individuals. Libraries were prepared by immunoSEQ multiplex PCR; TCRdb keeps only in-frame clonotypes and omits some of them. The sample yields about 2.4 million clones, more than 85% seen once. Sequences were obtained from naive CD4+ T cells from PBMCs. Documented subset: CD45RA+ positively selected. Receptor source: a man between 18 and 35 years old in good health. Some clones in this sample may be carry-over from other donors' samples.

This chain links TRBV15 with TRBJ2-6; no reliable D call. The V gene lost 0 bases and the J gene lost 2 bases, with 2 bases spanning the gap. Germline V lookup: CDR1 LNHNV, CDR2 YYDKDF (reference sequence). The CDR3 is 14 amino acids. CDR3 residues: CATSRETGANVLTF. The CDR3 DNA reads as TGTGCCACCAGCAGAGAGACTGGGGCCAACGTCCTGACTTTC. The full variable domain, in which reference TRBV15 and TRBJ2-6 provide the parts outside the CDR3, is DAMVIQNPRYQVTQFGKPVTLSCSQTLNHNVMYWYQQKSSQAPKLLFHYYDKDFNNEADTPDNFQSRRPNTSFCFLDIRSPGLGDTAMYLCATSRETGANVLTFGAGSRLTVL.

The chain has TRBV6-1 and TRBJ2-7, with D unclear. Germline loops: CDR1 MNHNS, CDR2 SASEGT. The CDR3 contains 14 residues. Deletions cut 6 bases from V and 3 bases from J, with 15 bases between. The CDR3 DNA reads TGTGCCAGCAGCGAGGCCCTACTTGACTACGAGCAGTACTTC. This translates into CASSEALLDYEQYF.

Details on this clone: Other DNA sequences in the sample encode the same CDR3. The CDR3 region has the DNA TGTGCCAGCTCGACGAGCACAGATACGCAGTATTTT. It yields the protein CASSTSTDTQYF. This sequence joins TRBV18 and TRBJ2-3; no reliable D call. Germline V gives CDR1 KGHSH, CDR2 LQKENI. The germline V and J ends were trimmed by 6 bases and 0 bases, with 4 bases remaining between them. The length of the CDR3 is 12 residues.

For this clone: The identical CDR3 is also encoded by other nucleotide sequences in the sample. The chain is built from TRBV6-6 and TRBJ1-3, with unresolved D. Germline V lookup: CDR1 MNHNY, CDR2 SVGAGI (reference sequence). V was pared by 0 bases and J by 3 bases, with 6 bases between. This CDR3 is 14 amino acids long. As DNA, the CDR3 is TGTGCCAGCAGTTACTCGGGTGGTGGAAACACCATATATTTT. Its protein product is CASSYSGGGNTIYF.

The gene calls are TRBV15 and TRBJ1-3, with D unclear. Germline V gene data show CDR1 as LNHNV and CDR2 as YYDKDF (reference sequence). This CDR3 region has 15 residues. Trimming left V 0 bases short and J 0 bases short, with 6 bases between. The CDR3 DNA reads as TGTGCCACCAGCAGAGACCGTGACTCTGGAAACACCATATATTTT. Amino acids: CATSRDRDSGNTIYF.

This clone was counted between two and nine times. CDR3 residues: CASTTNLNTEAFF. In DNA, the CDR3 is TGTGCCAGCACTACAAATTTGAACACTGAAGCTTTCTTT. The chain uses TRBV2 and TRBJ1-1, with D uncertain. Germline V CDR1 and CDR2: SNHLY, FYNNEI. Trimming stripped 7 bases from V and 0 bases from J, with 9 bases between. There are 13 residues in the CDR3. Combining the CDR3 with reference TRBV2 and TRBJ1-1 gives the whole variable domain EPEVTQTPSHQVTQMGQEVILRCVPISNHLYFYWYRQILGQKVEFLVSFYNNEISEKSEIFDDQFSVERPDGSNFTLKIRSTKLEDSAMYFCASTTNLNTEAFFGQGTRLTVV.

J is TRBJ2-2 and V is TRBV18; D may be TRBD1 or TRBD2 (5 bases each). CDR1 and CDR2 (germline): KGHSH, LQKENI. The V end was cut by 6 bases, the J end by 0 bases, with 14 bases between. This CDR3 is built from 16 residues. The DNA for the CDR3 is TGTGCCAGCTCGCCCTGGGACGGGGCGAACACCGGGGAGCTGTTTTTT. Translating it yields CASSPWDGANTGELFF. The whole variable domain, remainder taken from reference TRBV18 and TRBJ2-2, is NAGVMQNPRHLVRRRGQEARLRCSPMKGHSHVYWYRQLPEEGLKFMVYLQKENIIDESGMPKERFSAEFPKEGPSILRIQQVVRGDSAAYFCASSPWDGANTGELFFGEGSRLTVL.

This chain connects TRBV27 to TRBJ1-5; D not certain. CDR3 length: 12 amino acids. V lost 4 bases and J 6 bases, leaving 7 bases between the germline ends. Per the germline V gene, CDR1 is MNHEY and CDR2 is SMNVEV (reference sequence). Written as DNA, the CDR3 is TGTGCCAGCAGTTCAGGCCTTCAGCCCCAGCATTTT. Translation gives CASSSGLQPQHF.